The 22 T cell receptor beta chains listed next were all sequenced from one sample in a study of technical replicates of blood from several donors. This table comes from immunoSEQ multiplex PCR, and its TCRdb copy is limited to in-frame clones, with some not included. Of under 85,000 clones listed, roughly 96% were seen once; the top ten hold approximately 0.32%. The sequenced sample was T cells isolated from PBMCs. The origin of the receptors is a human donor in good health.

The genes are TRBV6-5 and TRBJ1-2; D gene unclear. The CDR3 consists of 13 residues. Germline assignment: CDR1 MNHEY and CDR2 SVGAGI. V shed 6 bases and J shed 5 bases, with 13 bases lying between them. CDR3 nucleotide sequence: TGTGCCAGCAGCCCCGGTAATTTTTATGGCTACACCTTC. The encoded protein is CASSPGNFYGYTF.

V is TRBV10-3 and J is TRBJ2-7; tentative D call: TRBD2 (6 bases). CDR3 length equals 13 residues. Looked up from germline, CDR1 is ENHRY and CDR2 is SYGVKD. V was clipped by 10 bases and J by 2 bases, with 15 bases between them. CDR3 DNA sequence: TGTGCCACCTTAGCGGAACTGGCCTACGAGCAGTACTTC. This sequence encodes CATLAELAYEQYF.

V is TRBV2 and J is TRBJ2-3; D is perhaps TRBD2 (5 bases). Looked up from germline, CDR1 is SNHLY and CDR2 is FYNNEI. V was pared by 8 bases and J by 4 bases, with 10 bases between. The CDR3 consists of 12 residues. DNA of the CDR3: TGTGCCAGCTTACTAGGCGCAGATACGCAGTATTTT. Protein sequence: CASLLGADTQYF.

This sequence joins TRBV27 and TRBJ2-7, with a weak D call TRBD1 (7 bases). Germline V gene sequence: CDR1 MNHEY, CDR2 SMNVEV (reference sequence). The CDR3 consists of 14 residues. Trimming took off 0 bases at V and 5 bases at J, with 11 bases between the two ends. This CDR3 reads CASSLSPGGNEQYF. The CDR3 bases are TGTGCCAGCAGTTTATCGCCAGGGGGGAACGAGCAGTACTTC.

The chain carries TRBV6-1 and TRBJ2-5; TRBD2 matches 7 bases. V lost 6 bases to trimming and J lost 4 bases; unmatched junction nucleotides: 5. CDR3 size: 13 residues. Germline V gene sequence: CDR1 MNHNS, CDR2 SASEGT. The CDR3 DNA sequence: TGTGCCAGCAGGCTGGGGGGGGTAGAGACCCAGTACTTC. Amino acids: CASRLGGVETQYF.

The chain employs TRBV9 and TRBJ2-5; 10 bases fit TRBD2. Germline CDR1 SGDLS, CDR2 YYNGEE. The J segment lost 3 bases and the V segment lost 4 bases, leaving 12 bases of the junction unmatched. The CDR3 extends over 17 amino acids. DNA for the CDR3: TGTGCCAGCAGCCCTAGGACTAGCGGAGACTCTAAAGAGACCCAGTACTTC. It encodes CASSPRTSGDSKETQYF. The full variable domain, completed using reference TRBV9 and TRBJ2-5, is DSGVTQTPKHLITATGQRVTLRCSPRSGDLSVYWYQQSLDQGLQFLIQYYNGEERAKGNILERFSAQQFPDLHSELNLSSLELGDSALYFCASSPRTSGDSKETQYFGPGTRLLVL.

The gene calls are TRBV14 and TRBJ2-7, with 8 bases fitting TRBD2. V gave up 0 bases and J gave up 5 bases; unmatched junction bases: 6. This CDR3 is built from 15 residues. Germline CDR1 reads SGHDN; CDR2 reads FVKESK. The CDR3 loop reads CASSQEKRELNEQYF. DNA of the CDR3: TGTGCCAGCAGCCAAGAGAAGCGGGAGTTAAACGAGCAGTACTTC.

The chain uses TRBV4-1 and TRBJ1-2; 11 bases align to TRBD1. The CDR3 extends over 17 amino acids. Germline loops: CDR1 MGHRA, CDR2 YSYEKL. Trimming removed 0 bases from V and 8 bases from J; junction bases left unmatched: 11. For the CDR3, the DNA is TGCGCCAGCAGCCAAGATTTATCGGGACAGGGGGACAGCGGCTACACCTTC. It translates to CASSQDLSGQGDSGYTF.

The rearrangement links TRBV6-1 to TRBJ1-2, with D unclear. In germline, CDR1 is MNHNS, CDR2 SASEGT. Trimming left V 4 bases short and J 0 bases short, with 21 bases between. The CDR3 consists of 18 residues. The DNA of the CDR3 is TGTGCCAGCAGTGCCGTGGATCTATTTGGGCCTACTAACTATGGCTACACCTTC. As protein: CASSAVDLFGPTNYGYTF.

V is TRBV27 and J is TRBJ1-1; D remains unclear. CDR1 is MNHEY and CDR2 is SMNVEV in the germline V gene (reference sequence). V was pared by 2 bases and J by 0 bases, with 7 bases between. The CDR3 is 14 amino acids. The CDR3 loop is CASSLRTVNTEAFF. Here the CDR3 DNA reads TGTGCCAGCAGTTTAAGAACAGTGAACACTGAAGCTTTCTTT.

This sequence joins TRBV6-6 and TRBJ1-1; D is unresolved. This CDR3 region has 13 residues. Trimming took off 8 bases at V and 2 bases at J, with 12 bases between the two ends. Germline V gives CDR1 MNHNY, CDR2 SVGAGI (reference sequence). CDR3 DNA sequence: TGTGCCAGCGTGGGCAGCCTTAACACTGAAGCTTTCTTT. It yields the protein CASVGSLNTEAFF.

This chain connects TRBV7-6 to TRBJ2-7; 9 nucleotides agree with TRBD1. CDR3 length equals 14 residues. The V gene's germline CDR1 is SGHVS and CDR2 FNYEAQ. V shed 1 base, J shed 6 bases, and the junction held 4 bases outside the gene matches. As DNA, the CDR3 is TGTGCCAGCAGCTTAGAGGGACAGGGAGGCGAGCAGTACTTC. Amino acid sequence: CASSLEGQGGEQYF.

The gene calls are TRBV6-6 and TRBJ1-1; unclear D gene. Germline CDR1 is MNHNY and CDR2 is SVGAGI (reference sequence). V gave up 7 bases and J gave up 3 bases, with 12 bases separating them. CDR3 length: 13 residues. The CDR3 protein is CASTFRLYTEAFF. DNA for the CDR3: TGTGCCAGCACTTTCCGGTTGTACACTGAAGCTTTCTTT.

This chain uses TRBV6-5 with TRBJ2-1, with 13 nucleotides matching TRBD2. V dropped 0 bases and J dropped 9; count of bases not matched to a gene: 5. This CDR3 contains 16 residues. CDR1 is MNHEY and CDR2 is SVGAGI in the germline V gene. CDR3 sequence (DNA): TGTGCCAGCAGTTACTCTTTAGGACTAGCGGGAGTTGAGCAGTTCTTC. Translated, it gives CASSYSLGLAGVEQFF.

The chain combines TRBV7-9 with TRBJ2-7; D is possibly TRBD2 (5 bases). V lost 6 bases and J lost 2, with 11 bases in between. The CDR3 covers 13 residues. Germline assignment: CDR1 SEHNR and CDR2 FQNEAQ (reference sequence). The CDR3 sequence: CASRGDGAYEQYF. The CDR3, as DNA: TGTGCCAGCAGGGGAGACGGTGCCTACGAGCAGTACTTC.

The J gene is TRBJ1-5, the V gene TRBV19; 12 bases line up with TRBD1. CDR1 and CDR2 from the germline V gene are LNHDA and SQIVND (reference sequence). V was clipped by 9 bases and J by 6 bases; unmatched bases: 6. This CDR3 comprises 14 residues. The CDR3 protein is CASSPGQGAQPQHF. CDR3 DNA: TGTGCCAGCAGCCCGGGACAGGGGGCTCAGCCCCAGCATTTT.

V and J are TRBV14 and TRBJ2-2; D is possibly TRBD2 (5 bases). The CDR3 contains 15 residues. Germline CDR1 SGHDN, CDR2 FVKESK. Trimming pared 8 bases from V and 4 bases from J, leaving 17 bases between. DNA of the CDR3: TGTGCCAGCTTAAAAACGGGGTCGCGCACCGGGGAGCTGTTTTTT. Protein sequence: CASLKTGSRTGELFF.

The J gene is TRBJ2-2, the V gene TRBV18, with 10 bases identical to TRBD2. Per germline, CDR1 KGHSH and CDR2 LQKENI. With 3 bases clipped from V and 6 bases from J, the junction kept 4 bases outside the gene matches. The CDR3 spans 15 residues. The CDR3 here is CASSPASGSPGELFF. The CDR3 bases are TGTGCCAGCTCACCGGCTAGCGGGAGTCCCGGGGAGCTGTTTTTT.

The rearrangement links TRBV18 to TRBJ2-1; 7 nucleotides line up with TRBD2. The CDR3 consists of 16 residues. The junction had 9 bases not matched to a gene; V was cut back by 4 bases and J by 3 bases. In germline, CDR1 is KGHSH, CDR2 LQKENI. CDR3 loop: CASSLTREIFYNEQFF. The CDR3 coding sequence is TGTGCCAGCTCACTAACGCGGGAGATATTCTACAATGAGCAGTTCTTC.

The chain carries TRBV30 and TRBJ2-7, with 7 bases that match TRBD1. Trimming at V came to 5 bases and at J to 6 bases, leaving 13 bases not matched to a gene. This CDR3 has 14 residues. CDR1 is GTSNPN and CDR2 is SVGIG in the germline V gene (reference sequence). Here the CDR3 DNA reads TGTGCCTGGGGAGGCCTACAGGGGCCCAGCGAGCAGTACTTC. It encodes CAWGGLQGPSEQYF.

The chain is built from TRBV27 and TRBJ1-2; tentative D call: TRBD1 (5 bases). CDR3 size: 14 residues. The V gene's germline CDR1 is MNHEY and CDR2 SMNVEV (reference sequence). V was clipped by 6 bases and J by 1 base, with 12 bases between them. The CDR3 sequence: CASSFGQGNYGYTF. Here the CDR3 DNA reads TGTGCCAGCAGCTTTGGTCAGGGTAACTATGGCTACACCTTC.

This chain joins TRBV10-1 and TRBJ1-1; 10 nucleotides align to TRBD1. This CDR3 region has 15 residues. Germline V gene data show CDR1 as WNHNN and CDR2 as SYGVQD (reference sequence). The V and J ends lost 5 bases and 3 bases, in that order; junction bases with no gene match: 6. For the CDR3, the DNA is TGCGCCAGCAGTAATACGGGACAGGGGTACACTGAAGCTTTCTTT. It encodes CASSNTGQGYTEAFF.